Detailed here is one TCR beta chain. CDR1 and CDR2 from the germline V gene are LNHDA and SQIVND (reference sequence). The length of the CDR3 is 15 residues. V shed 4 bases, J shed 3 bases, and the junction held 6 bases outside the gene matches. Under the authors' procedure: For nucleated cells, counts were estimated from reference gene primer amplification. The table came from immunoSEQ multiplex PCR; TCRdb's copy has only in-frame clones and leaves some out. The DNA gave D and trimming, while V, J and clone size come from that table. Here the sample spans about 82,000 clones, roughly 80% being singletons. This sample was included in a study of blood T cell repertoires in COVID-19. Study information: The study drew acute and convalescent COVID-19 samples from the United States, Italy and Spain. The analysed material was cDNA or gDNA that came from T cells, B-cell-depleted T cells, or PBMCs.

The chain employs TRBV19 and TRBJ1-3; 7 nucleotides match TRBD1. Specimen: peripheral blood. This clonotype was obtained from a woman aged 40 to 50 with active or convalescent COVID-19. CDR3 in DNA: TGTGCCAGTAGTAGAGCCGGGACAGATGGAAACACCATATATTTT. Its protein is CASSRAGTDGNTIYF.